This TCR beta chain appears in the sequencing data of a study of T cell repertoires in cytomegalovirus infection. The CDR3 is 12 residues long. V gave up 3 bases and J gave up 5 bases, with 10 bases separating them. Germline V lookup: CDR1 SQVTM, CDR2 ANQGSEA. TCRdb re-called the reads through MiXCR, storing one row per CDR3 protein. The sample has more than 150,000 distinct CDR3 sequences, roughly a quarter seen once. This chain joins TRBV29-1 and TRBJ1-1; D gene unclear. The clonotype originates from a human donor in good health (CMV status not recorded). Some clones in this sample may be carry-over from other donors' samples. What was sequenced was PBMCs. The chain's CDR3 is CSVEWGKTEAFF. The CDR3 region has the DNA TGCAGCGTTGAGTGGGGTAAGACTGAAGCTTTCTTT.